This T cell receptor (beta chain) was profiled in a study of beta chain features in type 1 diabetes. J was trimmed by 3 bases and V by 5 bases; bases with no gene match: 9. This CDR3 contains 16 residues. CDR1 is SEHNR and CDR2 is FQNEAQ in the germline V gene (reference sequence). Stem cell-like memory, regulatory, central memory and naive CD4+ cells were sorted via CD45RO/CCR7/CD25/CD127/CD95/CD27. This clone was detected many times. Since all of the isolated RNA was reverse transcribed, expressed TCRB transcripts were what got sequenced. Produced via immunoSEQ multiplex PCR; TCRdb's table is partial and in-frame only. The top ten hold 1.1% to 1.5% of the sample, which has about 140,000 clones, around 7% seen once.

The chain links TRBV7-9 to TRBJ2-1; 8 bases match TRBD2. This TCR derives from a woman in her 30s in good health. The sequenced sample consisted of central memory CD4+ T cells from blood. Here the CDR3 DNA reads TGTGCCAGCAGCCCACAAGCGGGAGAAGTCTACAATGAGCAGTTCTTC. Protein product: CASSPQAGEVYNEQFF.